The clone carrying this TCR beta chain was counted many times. This sample is part of a study of early T cells in non-severe SARS-CoV-2 infection. MiXCR, applied by TCRdb to the 5' RACE reads, yields one record per CDR3 protein. The profile shows about 21,000 distinct CDR3 sequences, less than 5% of them singletons. V lost 0 bases and J lost 4; bases outside the gene matches: 7. Germline CDR1 is SGDLS and CDR2 is YYNGEE. The CDR3 is 16 residues long. The clonotype was recovered from an adult who was a healthcare worker with PCR-confirmed SARS-CoV-2 infection or an uninfected control (not recorded which). The J gene is TRBJ2-3, the V gene TRBV9, with 8 bases matching TRBD2. Material: whole blood. Here the CDR3 DNA reads TGTGCCAGCAGCGTAGACCCAGCGGGAGATCCAGATACGCAGTATTTT. Translation: CASSVDPAGDPDTQYF.